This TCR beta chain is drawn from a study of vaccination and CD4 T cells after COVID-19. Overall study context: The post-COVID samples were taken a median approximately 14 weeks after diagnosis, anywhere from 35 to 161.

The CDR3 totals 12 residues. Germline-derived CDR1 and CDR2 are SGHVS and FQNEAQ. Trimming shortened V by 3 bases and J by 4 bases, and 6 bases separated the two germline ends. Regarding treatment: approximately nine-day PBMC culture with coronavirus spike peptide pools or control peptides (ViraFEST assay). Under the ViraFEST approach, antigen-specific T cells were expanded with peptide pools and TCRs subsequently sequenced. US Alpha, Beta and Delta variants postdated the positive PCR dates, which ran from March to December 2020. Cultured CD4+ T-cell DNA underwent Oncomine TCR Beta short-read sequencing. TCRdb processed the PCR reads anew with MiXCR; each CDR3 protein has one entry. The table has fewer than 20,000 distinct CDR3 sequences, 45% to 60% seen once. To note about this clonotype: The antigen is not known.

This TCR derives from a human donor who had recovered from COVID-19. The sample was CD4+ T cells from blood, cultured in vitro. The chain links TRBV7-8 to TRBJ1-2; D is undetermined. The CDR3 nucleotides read TGTGCCAGCAGCTTCGGCTCCTATGGCTACACCTTC. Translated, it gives CASSFGSYGYTF.